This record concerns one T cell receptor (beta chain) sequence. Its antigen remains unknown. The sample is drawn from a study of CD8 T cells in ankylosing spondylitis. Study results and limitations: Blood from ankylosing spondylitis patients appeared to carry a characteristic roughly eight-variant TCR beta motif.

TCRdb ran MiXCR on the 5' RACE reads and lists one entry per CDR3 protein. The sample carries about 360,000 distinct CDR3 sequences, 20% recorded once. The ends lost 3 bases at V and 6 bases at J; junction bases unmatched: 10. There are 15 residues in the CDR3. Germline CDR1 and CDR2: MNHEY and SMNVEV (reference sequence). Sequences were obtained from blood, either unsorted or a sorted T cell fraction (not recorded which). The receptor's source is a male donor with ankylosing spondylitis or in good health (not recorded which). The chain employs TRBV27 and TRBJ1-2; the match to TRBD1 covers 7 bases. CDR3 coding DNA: TGTGCCAGCAGTTTCCTTCCGACAGGGCTGAATGGCTACACCTTC. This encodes CASSFLPTGLNGYTF.